One and the same sample provided the 27 T cell receptor beta chains below, sequenced in a study of blood T cell repertoires in COVID-19. Only in-frame clones appear in the TCRdb table, and some are missing; sequencing was by immunoSEQ multiplex PCR. Of about 140,000 clones listed, 75% to 90% are singletons. Source material: peripheral blood. Receptor source: a woman in her fifties or sixties with acute or convalescent COVID-19.

This rearrangement joins TRBV6-4 to TRBJ1-2; 7 bases are a match to TRBD1. V was pared by 4 bases and J by 0 bases, with 5 bases of the junction left unmatched. This CDR3 is built from 15 residues. The germline CDR1 and CDR2 sequences are MRHNA and SNTAGT. Here the CDR3 reads CASSGQGGSNYGYTF. The CDR3 DNA sequence: TGTGCCAGCAGTGGACAGGGTGGTTCTAACTATGGCTACACCTTC.

The J gene is TRBJ1-1, the V gene TRBV19, with 7 bases aligning to TRBD1. The CDR3 is 13 residues long. Germline CDR1 is LNHDA and CDR2 is SQIVND (reference sequence). V lost 11 bases, J lost 1 base, and 7 bases stayed unmatched. The CDR3: CACRTGGNTEAFF. The CDR3 nucleotides are TGTGCCTGCCGGACAGGCGGGAACACTGAAGCTTTCTTT.

The chain carries TRBV14 and TRBJ2-5; D gene unclear. The V end lost 1 base, the J end lost 5 bases, and 8 bases lay between the germline ends. This CDR3 has 13 residues. Germline V gives CDR1 SGHDN, CDR2 FVKESK. CDR3: CASSQGSGETQYF. The CDR3 nucleotides are TGTGCCAGCAGCCAAGGGTCGGGTGAGACCCAGTACTTC.

The chain recombines TRBV4-1 with TRBJ2-1; 7 bases fit TRBD1. CDR1 is MGHRA, CDR2 YSYEKL, per germline. The J segment lost 3 bases and the V segment lost 4 bases, leaving 3 bases of the junction unmatched. CDR3 length: 14 amino acids. In nucleotides, the CDR3 is TGCGCCAGCAGCCCCGGGACAGACTACAATGAGCAGTTCTTC. Protein: CASSPGTDYNEQFF.

This clone was found once. The J gene is TRBJ2-3, the V gene TRBV27, with TRBD2 matching over 11 bases. The CDR3 extends over 15 amino acids. Germline CDR1 MNHEY, CDR2 SMNVEV (reference sequence). V lost 7 bases, J lost 4 bases, and 7 bases stayed unmatched. CDR3 sequence: CASTPTSGVADTQYF. The CDR3 bases are TGTGCCAGCACCCCGACTAGCGGGGTGGCAGATACGCAGTATTTT.

With respect to this clone: The sample carries other DNA sequences with the same CDR3. The V and J genes are TRBV5-1 and TRBJ2-5, with D tentatively TRBD1 (6 bases). Germline assignment: CDR1 SGHRS and CDR2 YFSETQ. This CDR3 spans 14 amino acids. Trimming stripped 0 bases from V and 1 base from J, with 7 bases between. The CDR3, as DNA: TGCGCCAGCAGCTTGGGGACAGCCCAAGAGACCCAGTACTTC. It encodes CASSLGTAQETQYF.

V gene TRBV18 combines with J gene TRBJ1-1; D may be TRBD1 (6 bases). This CDR3 region has 15 residues. Trimming left V 6 bases short and J 0 bases short, with 14 bases between. CDR1 and CDR2 (germline): KGHSH, LQKENI. The CDR3 reads CASSRRTDMNTEAFF. The CDR3 nucleotides are TGTGCCAGCTCCCGCCGGACAGACATGAACACTGAAGCTTTCTTT.

The chain employs TRBV15 and TRBJ2-7; 7 positions agree with TRBD1. The CDR3 is 14 residues long. V gave up 3 bases and J gave up 7 bases; unmatched junction bases: 9. Germline CDR1 reads LNHNV; CDR2 reads YYDKDF (reference sequence). In DNA form, the CDR3 reads TGTGCCACCAGCAGCCGACAGGGCATCGGGGAGCAGTACTTC. It translates to CATSSRQGIGEQYF.

There are a few counts of this clone. CDR3 in DNA: TGTGCCAGCAGTTTATTGGGGGGTAGCAATCAGCCCCAGCATTTT. Its translation is CASSLLGGSNQPQHF. This chain joins TRBV27 and TRBJ1-5; TRBD1 is a possible D gene (5 bases). Germline CDR1 and CDR2: MNHEY and SMNVEV (reference sequence). The CDR3 runs 15 residues. V was cut by 1 base and J by 0 bases, with 7 bases left in between.

This clone has only a few counts. The chain has TRBV27 and TRBJ1-2, with D uncertain. The CDR3 runs 16 residues. V was shortened by 0 bases and J by 5 bases, with 16 bases between the two germline ends. CDR1 MNHEY and CDR2 SMNVEV come from the germline V gene (reference sequence). The DNA of the CDR3 is TGTGCCAGCAGTTTATCCGCCGGTTCGAGATGGTATGGCTACACCTTC. It specifies CASSLSAGSRWYGYTF.

This chain links TRBV19 with TRBJ1-1; no clear D. The V gene's germline CDR1 is LNHDA and CDR2 SQIVND (reference sequence). The CDR3 is 14 residues long. Trimming stripped 2 bases from V and 7 bases from J, with 14 bases between. The CDR3 loop reads CASSIYEAGIEAFF. The CDR3, as DNA: TGTGCCAGTAGTATATACGAGGCGGGAATTGAAGCTTTCTTT.

The chain employs TRBV2 and TRBJ1-5; 10 nucleotides agree with TRBD1. The germline V gene encodes CDR1 SNHLY and CDR2 FYNNEI. The CDR3 is 16 residues long. V was clipped by 6 bases and J by 4 bases; unmatched bases: 9. The CDR3 nucleotides are TGTGCCAGCAGGCAAGGGACAGGGGCGGGAAATCAGCCCCAGCATTTT. It encodes CASRQGTGAGNQPQHF.

The CDR3 sequence: CASSLRGENTEAFF. CDR3 in DNA: TGTGCCAGCAGCCTCAGGGGGGAGAACACTGAAGCTTTCTTT. The chain is built from TRBV3-1 (or the pseudogene TRBV3-2) and TRBJ1-1; 7 bases align to TRBD1. CDR3 size: 14 residues. J lost 1 base, V lost 4 bases, and 3 bases had no gene match. Per the germline V gene, CDR1 is LGHDT and CDR2 is YNNKEL (reference sequence).

This chain joins TRBV27 and TRBJ1-4; 7 bases match TRBD1. Germline values: CDR1 MNHEY, CDR2 SMNVEV (reference sequence). V dropped 5 bases and J dropped 6; count of bases not matched to a gene: 6. This CDR3 has 14 amino acids. The CDR3, as DNA: TGTGCCAGCAGTCCCCAGGGGGAGGATGAAAAACTGTTTTTT. It encodes CASSPQGEDEKLFF.

The chain joins TRBV28 to TRBJ1-3; no definite D call. CDR1 and CDR2 (germline): MDHEN, SYDVKM. CDR3 size: 15 residues. V was shortened by 5 bases and J by 0 bases, with 11 bases between the two germline ends. The chain's CDR3 is CASSALQSSGNTIYF. The CDR3 nucleotides are TGTGCCAGCAGTGCATTACAAAGCTCTGGAAACACCATATATTTT.

The V gene is TRBV7-8, the J gene TRBJ1-2; 9 bases fit TRBD1. Per germline, CDR1 SGHVS and CDR2 FQNEAQ. The V segment lost 6 bases and the J segment 3 bases; nucleotides outside the gene matches: 14. This CDR3 has 17 residues. CDR3 loop: CASSSKGQGVADYGYTF. The CDR3 nucleotides read TGTGCCAGCAGTTCAAAGGGACAGGGCGTAGCGGACTATGGCTACACCTTC.

The J gene is TRBJ1-6, the V gene TRBV19; 7 positions match TRBD1. With 6 bases clipped from V and 6 bases from J, the junction kept 2 bases outside the gene matches. Looked up from germline, CDR1 is LNHDA and CDR2 is SQIVND (reference sequence). This CDR3 has 13 residues. CDR3 nucleotide sequence: TGTGCCAGTAGCGGACAGGTTAATTCACCCCTCCACTTT. It yields the protein CASSGQVNSPLHF.

The rearrangement links TRBV6-1 to TRBJ2-7, with D possibly being TRBD1 (7 bases). The V gene lost 4 bases and the J gene lost 0 bases, with 19 bases spanning the gap. The CDR3 is 17 amino acids. The germline V gene encodes CDR1 MNHNS and CDR2 SASEGT. The CDR3 coding sequence is TGTGCCAGCAGTGGAATGGCAGGGGGGAATTTCTCCTACGAGCAGTACTTC. It specifies CASSGMAGGNFSYEQYF.

This clone was picked up a small number of times. The V and J genes are TRBV21-1 and TRBJ2-7; TRBD2, the D gene given by the table, was not confirmed from the DNA. TRBV21-1 corresponds to a pseudogene. This CDR3 has 15 amino acids. The CDR3 DNA sequence: TGTGCCAGCAGCAAAGTCGGGACTAGCGCCTACGAGCAGTACTTC. Translated, it gives CASSKVGTSAYEQYF.

This clone was seen just once. The conserved phenylalanine or tryptophan normally closing the CDR3 is absent here, so this likely arose from a read error. Because the CDR3's place on the DNA is in doubt, the DNA is left out and the CDR3 is given as listed by TCRdb. This rearrangement joins TRBV29-1 to TRBJ1-1. Including both end residues, the CDR3 is 11 amino acids long. CDR1 and CDR2 from the germline V gene are SQVTM and ANQGSEA. The CDR3 sequence: CSVEEGGKPSI.

This chain uses TRBV10-2 with TRBJ2-3; 7 positions match TRBD2. This CDR3 has 13 residues. Per germline, CDR1 WSHSY and CDR2 SAAADI. V dropped 5 bases and J dropped 6; count of bases not matched to a gene: 5. CDR3 coding DNA: TGCGCCAGCAGTCCGACTAGCTTGGATACGCAGTATTTT. Amino acid sequence: CASSPTSLDTQYF.

This clone was detected once. The chain joins TRBV19 to TRBJ2-7; tentative D call: TRBD1 (5 bases). In germline, CDR1 is LNHDA, CDR2 SQIVND (reference sequence). The CDR3 runs 14 residues. V gave up 3 bases and J gave up 1 base, with 10 bases separating them. The CDR3 reads CASSILRDSYEQYF. The CDR3 DNA reads TGTGCCAGTAGTATCCTCAGGGATTCCTACGAGCAGTACTTC.

The J gene is TRBJ1-3, the V gene TRBV4-2, with a possible D match to TRBD1 (5 bases). The CDR3 has 15 residues. Per the germline V gene, CDR1 is LGHNA and CDR2 is YNFKEQ. Trimming stripped 0 bases from V and 2 bases from J, with 8 bases between. The DNA of the CDR3 is TGTGCCAGCAGCCAAGATCAAGGGGCTGGAAACACCATATATTTT. This translates into CASSQDQGAGNTIYF.

V and J are TRBV28 and TRBJ1-1; 7 bases are shared with TRBD1. The length of the CDR3 is 14 residues. Germline CDR1 MDHEN, CDR2 SYDVKM. Trimming removed 6 bases from V and 5 bases from J; junction bases left unmatched: 9. CDR3 DNA sequence: TGTGCCAGCAGAGCCATACAGGGGAGGACTGAAGCTTTCTTT. Protein: CASRAIQGRTEAFF.

The genes are TRBV5-1 and TRBJ1-5, with D possibly matching TRBD1 (6 bases). Germline CDR1 reads SGHRS; CDR2 reads YFSETQ. The CDR3 spans 11 residues. The CDR3 DNA is TGCTCCCCCAGGGGCTATCAGCCCCAGCATTTT. Translated: CSPRGYQPQHF.

J is TRBJ2-5 and V is TRBV9; TRBD1 might be the D (6 bases). Trimming pared 0 bases from V and 7 bases from J, leaving 10 bases between. Germline assignment: CDR1 SGDLS and CDR2 YYNGEE. The CDR3 has 13 amino acids. The CDR3 protein is CASSVVQGGTQYF. Written as DNA, the CDR3 is TGTGCCAGCAGCGTAGTACAGGGTGGGACCCAGTACTTC. The entire variable domain, with the rest obtained from reference TRBV9 and TRBJ2-5, is as follows: DSGVTQTPKHLITATGQRVTLRCSPRSGDLSVYWYQQSLDQGLQFLIQYYNGEERAKGNILERFSAQQFPDLHSELNLSSLELGDSALYFCASSVVQGGTQYFGPGTRLLVL.

This rearrangement joins TRBV11-2 to TRBJ2-7; no clear D gene. The V and J ends lost 0 bases and 2 bases respectively, with 11 bases between them. The CDR3 consists of 15 residues. CDR1 is SGHAT and CDR2 is FQNNGV in the germline V gene. The CDR3 coding sequence is TGTGCCAGCAGCTTAGACAGGATAGGCCCCTACGAGCAGTACTTC. This sequence encodes CASSLDRIGPYEQYF. The whole variable domain, filled in from reference TRBV11-2 and TRBJ2-7, reads EAGVAQSPRYKIIEKRQSVAFWCNPISGHATLYWYQQILGQGPKLLIQFQNNGVVDDSQLPKDRFSAERLKGVDSTLKIQPAKLEDSAVYLCASSLDRIGPYEQYFGPGTRLTVT.